This T cell receptor (beta chain) was sequenced for a study of blood T cell repertoires in COVID-19. Study-level information: The cDNA or gDNA used as material had been derived from T cells, B-cell-depleted T cells, or PBMCs.

Germline CDR1 is MNHEY and CDR2 is SMNVEV (reference sequence). This CDR3 contains 14 residues. Trimming took off 2 bases at V and 5 bases at J, with 10 bases between the two ends. Original methodology: By means of reference gene primer amplification, nucleated cell counts were estimated. The repertoire was sequenced with immunoSEQ multiplex PCR; TCRdb's copy has only in-frame clones and lacks some. V and J calls and clone size follow that table, whereas D and trimming were derived from the DNA. Of 130,000 to 150,000 clones in the sample, roughly 87% were seen once. The clonotype was recovered from a human donor in a cohort sampled during active COVID-19. Sequencing used peripheral blood. J is TRBJ1-5 and V is TRBV27; weak D call: TRBD1 (5 bases). This CDR3 is CASSLGGGDQPQHF. The CDR3 region has the DNA TGTGCCAGCAGTTTAGGTGGAGGGGATCAGCCCCAGCATTTT.